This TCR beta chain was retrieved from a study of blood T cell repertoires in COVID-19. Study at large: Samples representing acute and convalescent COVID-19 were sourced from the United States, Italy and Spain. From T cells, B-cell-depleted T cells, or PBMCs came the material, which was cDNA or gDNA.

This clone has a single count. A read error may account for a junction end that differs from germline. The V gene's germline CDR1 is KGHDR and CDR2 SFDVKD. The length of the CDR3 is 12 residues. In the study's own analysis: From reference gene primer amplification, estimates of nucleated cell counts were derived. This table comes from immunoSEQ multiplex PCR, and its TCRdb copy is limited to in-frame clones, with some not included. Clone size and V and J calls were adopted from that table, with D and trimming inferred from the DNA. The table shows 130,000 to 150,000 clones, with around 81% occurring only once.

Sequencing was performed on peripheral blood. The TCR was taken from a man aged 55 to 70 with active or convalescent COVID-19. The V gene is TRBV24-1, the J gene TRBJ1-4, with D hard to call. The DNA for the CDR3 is TGTACCACCAGCTTCTCCGGGAATAAACTGTTTTTT. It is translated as CTTSFSGNKLFF.